One sample yielded the 26 T cell receptor beta chains listed below, sequenced in a study of T cells in Graves' hyperthyroidism and ophthalmopathy (dated by TCRdb to about 2019). Library method: multiplex PCR. Data came from an Illumina HiSeq 2000. Amplification of TCR beta CDR3 regions was carried out from RNA transcripts. A first-round RT-PCR of the TCR CDR3 used the HTBI primer set with the Qiagen OneStep RT-PCR kit. TCRdb reworked the public reads: Q25 trimming with fastp, MiXCR clone assembly, productive beta chains retained. Entries are consolidated by CDR3 protein sequence, retaining the most common genes and DNA. This sample lists hundreds of thousands of distinct CDR3 sequences; approximately 16% were detected once. About 48% of the sample is held by the ten biggest clonotypes. The source material was blood. These receptors came from a man between 40 and 49 years old with Graves' hyperthyroidism.

This clonotype was detected many times. CDR3 DNA sequence: TGCAGTGCTAGGAAGGATGCTCGGACGTTACGAACTGAAGCTTTCTTT. As protein: CSARKDARTLRTEAFF. The V gene is TRBV20-1, the J gene TRBJ1-1; D is unclear. The germline CDR1 and CDR2 sequences are DFQATT and SNEGSKA (reference sequence). Trimming stripped 3 bases from V and 5 bases from J, with 22 bases between. CDR3 length: 16 amino acids.

Many counts were recorded for this clonotype. This rearrangement joins TRBV20-1 to TRBJ2-7, with 7 bases lining up with TRBD2. V was clipped by 7 bases and J by 3 bases; unmatched bases: 3. Germline-derived CDR1 and CDR2 are DFQATT and SNEGSKA (reference sequence). The CDR3 consists of 11 residues. CDR3 DNA sequence: TGCAGTGGGACTAGAAGCTACGAGCAGTACTTC. As protein: CSGTRSYEQYF.

The V gene is TRBV4-3, the J gene TRBJ1-2, with D possibly being TRBD1 (6 bases). The V gene's germline CDR1 is LGHNA and CDR2 YSLEER. Trimming removed 3 bases from V and 3 bases from J, with 23 bases in between. CDR3 length: 18 amino acids. CDR3 bases: TGCGCCAGCAGCCACGCGTCAACCCGAGGGGGGCCGGACTATGGCTACACCTTC. Its translation is CASSHASTRGGPDYGYTF.

V is TRBV19 and J is TRBJ2-1; 8 nucleotides align to TRBD2. Germline V gene lookup returns CDR1 LNHDA and CDR2 SQIVND (reference sequence). With 7 bases clipped from V and 7 bases from J, the junction kept 15 bases outside the gene matches. This CDR3 spans 16 amino acids. The CDR3 DNA sequence: TGTGCCAGTAAGGGACTAGAAGCGGGGGCCGGGAATGAGCAGTTCTTC. Encoded protein: CASKGLEAGAGNEQFF.

There are many counts of this clonotype. The chain is built from TRBV18 and TRBJ1-3; the D is unclear. The V end lost 3 bases, the J end lost 0 bases, and 12 bases lay between the germline ends. Per germline, CDR1 KGHSH and CDR2 LQKENI. The CDR3 length is 16 residues. The CDR3 nucleotides are TGTGCCAGCTCACCCGATACAGCGTTCTCTGGAAACACCATATATTTT. It specifies CASSPDTAFSGNTIYF.

As to this clonotype: Being one base from a much bigger clone, this may be a read error. Because it lacks the conserved phenylalanine or tryptophan at the end, this CDR3 is likely a read error. This rearrangement joins TRBV18 to TRBJ2-1; the D is unclear. The ends were cut back, 4 bases at V and 1 base at J, with 14 bases in the middle. This CDR3 comprises 16 residues. Germline V gene data show CDR1 as KGHSH and CDR2 as LQKENI. The CDR3 DNA reads TGTGCCAGCTCACTGCCGAGAGCGATGTCCTACAATGAGCAGTTCATC. Protein sequence: CASSLPRAMSYNEQFI.

In its sample, this clonotype was seen many times. This chain joins TRBV11-3 and TRBJ2-3; maybe TRBD2 (6 bases). V lost 1 base, J lost 9 bases, and 11 bases lay in between. The CDR3 has 13 residues. CDR1 and CDR2 from the germline V gene are SGHNT and YENEEA. The CDR3 spells CASSLVGRGTQYF. CDR3 bases: TGTGCCAGCAGCTTAGTCGGGCGGGGAACGCAGTATTTT.

This clonotype was counted between two and nine times. The J gene is TRBJ2-1, the V gene TRBV11-3, with D perhaps matching TRBD1 (6 bases). Germline V gene sequence: CDR1 SGHNT, CDR2 YENEEA. The V and J ends lost 1 base and 7 bases respectively, with 8 bases between them. This CDR3 is built from 13 residues. Here the CDR3 reads CASSLATGNEQFF. In nucleotides, the CDR3 is TGTGCCAGCAGCTTAGCTACAGGGAATGAGCAGTTCTTC.

This clonotype appeared many times. The rearrangement uses TRBV30 and TRBJ1-5; the match to TRBD1 covers 7 bases. The V gene end was trimmed by 2 bases and the J gene end by 6 bases; junction bases not matched to a gene: 4. This CDR3 contains 13 residues. Germline CDR1 reads GTSNPN; CDR2 reads SVGIG (reference sequence). The CDR3 DNA reads TGTGCCTGGAGTCAGGGGGTTTTTCAGCCCCAGCATTTT. It yields the protein CAWSQGVFQPQHF.

The gene calls are TRBV9 and TRBJ2-1; TRBD2 agrees at 10 bases. Losses at the gene ends were 2 bases for V and 4 bases for J; bases not matched to a gene: 6. Germline-derived CDR1 and CDR2 are SGDLS and YYNGEE. The CDR3 contains 16 residues. Written as DNA, the CDR3 is TGTGCCAGCAGCGTTCACACTAGCGGGAAATACAATGAGCAGTTCTTC. Protein product: CASSVHTSGKYNEQFF.

This clonotype was seen repeatedly, ten times or more. The rearrangement uses TRBV6-6 and TRBJ2-2, with D tentatively TRBD1 (5 bases). The CDR3 loop spans 16 amino acids. V was shortened by 2 bases and J by 4 bases, with 14 bases between the two germline ends. CDR1 and CDR2 from the germline V gene are MNHNY and SVGAGI (reference sequence). In nucleotides, the CDR3 is TGTGCCAGCAGTTACGGTGGGGCACAGGCCACCGGGGAGCTGTTTTTT. Its translation is CASSYGGAQATGELFF.

This chain uses TRBV30 with TRBJ2-3, with 8 bases that match TRBD2. Germline V gene lookup returns CDR1 GTSNPN and CDR2 SVGIG (reference sequence). J lost 4 bases, V lost 2 bases, and 5 bases had no gene match. The CDR3 spans 14 residues. CDR3 protein: CAWSSAGGADTQYF. DNA for the CDR3: TGTGCCTGGAGTTCTGCGGGGGGCGCAGATACGCAGTATTTT.

The chain couples TRBV4-3 to TRBJ1-6; D is undetermined. There are 15 residues in the CDR3. The V gene lost 2 bases and the J gene lost 7 bases, with 12 bases spanning the gap. Germline V gene sequence: CDR1 LGHNA, CDR2 YSLEER. The DNA for the CDR3 is TGCGCCAGCAGCCAAATGACAAGCGTAAATTCACCCCTCCACTTT. Encoded protein: CASSQMTSVNSPLHF.

V is TRBV7-3 and J is TRBJ2-7; 10 positions match TRBD2. Germline CDR1 and CDR2: SGHTA and FQGTGA. V lost 5 bases and J lost 9; bases outside the gene matches: 7. This CDR3 comprises 13 residues. The CDR3 DNA is TGTGCCAGCAGCCGATTAGCGGGGGGCCTGCAGTACTTC. Translation gives CASSRLAGGLQYF.

The table lists this clonotype with many counts. V is TRBV7-2 and J is TRBJ1-1, with no clear D. Germline CDR1 reads SGHTA; CDR2 reads FQGNSA. The CDR3 length is 15 residues. V was clipped by 5 bases and J by 1 base, with 14 bases between them. The CDR3 loop is CASSATRAQNTEAFF. CDR3 DNA sequence: TGTGCCAGCAGCGCGACCCGGGCCCAGAACACTGAAGCTTTCTTT. The full variable domain, completed using reference TRBV7-2 and TRBJ1-1, is GAGVSQSPSNKVTEKGKDVELRCDPISGHTALYWYRQSLGQGLEFLIYFQGNSAPDKSGLPSDRFSAERTGGSVSTLTIQRTQQEDSAVYLCASSATRAQNTEAFFGQGTRLTVV.

Note on this clonotype: Just one base apart from a much larger clone, this may be a read error. The chain links TRBV5-5 to TRBJ2-7, with TRBD2 matching 10 bases. The germline gives CDR1 SGHKS, CDR2 YYEKEE (reference sequence). The CDR3 runs to 14 residues. The CDR3 DNA is TGTGCCGGCAGCTTTAGCGGGGGGAACTACGAGCAGTACTTC. This gives the protein CAGSFSGGNYEQYF. The full variable domain, in which reference TRBV5-5 and TRBJ2-7 provide the parts outside the CDR3, is DAGVTQSPTHLIKTRGQQVTLRCSPISGHKSVSWYQQVLGQGPQFIFQYYEKEERGRGNFPDRFSARQFPNYSSELNVNALLLGDSALYLCAGSFSGGNYEQYFGPGTRLTVT.

This clonotype was seen once. This may be a read error: a much more frequent sequence differs by one nucleotide. The rearrangement uses TRBV7-9 and TRBJ1-1; D remains unclear. Per the germline V gene, CDR1 is SEHNR and CDR2 is FQNEAQ (reference sequence). The length of the CDR3 is 14 residues. Here the CDR3 reads CASSQAAGGTGAFF. Written as DNA, the CDR3 is TGTGCCAGCAGTCAAGCGGCGGGAGGCACTGGAGCTTTCTTT.

This clonotype has at least ten counts. V usage is TRBV7-8 and J usage is TRBJ1-4; a possible D gene is TRBD1 (6 bases). Trimming pared 4 bases from V and 4 bases from J, leaving 16 bases between. Germline V gene sequence: CDR1 SGHVS, CDR2 FQNEAQ. CDR3 size: 16 residues. CDR3 coding DNA: TGTGCCAGCAGCTCTTACAACAGGGCGCTTAATGAAAAACTGTTTTTT. Amino acids: CASSSYNRALNEKLFF.

Ten or more counts support this clonotype. V and J are TRBV6-1 and TRBJ1-5; D uncertain. Germline V gene lookup returns CDR1 MNHNS and CDR2 SASEGT. The CDR3 consists of 13 residues. With 8 bases removed from V and 1 base from J, the gap between germline ends came to 9 bases. CDR3 protein: CASWELSNQPQHF. The DNA for the CDR3 is TGTGCCAGCTGGGAATTAAGCAATCAGCCCCAGCATTTT.

This chain links TRBV14 with TRBJ1-2; D gene unclear. The CDR3 is made up of 16 amino acids. The V gene's germline CDR1 is SGHDN and CDR2 FVKESK. The V end was cut by 0 bases, the J end by 1 base, with 12 bases between. CDR3 in amino acids: CASSQDQNWINYGYTF. CDR3 DNA: TGTGCCAGCAGCCAAGATCAGAACTGGATTAACTATGGCTACACCTTC.

This clonotype was seen at least ten times. The chain carries TRBV18 and TRBJ2-7; the D is unclear. Germline CDR1 and CDR2: KGHSH and LQKENI. The germline V and J ends were trimmed by 6 bases and 3 bases, with 12 bases remaining between them. The CDR3 is made up of 13 amino acids. Here the CDR3 DNA reads TGTGCCAGCTCGGAGAGTGAATTCTACGAGCAGTACTTC. Amino acid sequence: CASSESEFYEQYF.

The J gene is TRBJ2-1, the V gene TRBV24-1, with D unclear. V was cut by 5 bases and J by 5 bases, with 6 bases left in between. Germline CDR1 KGHDR, CDR2 SFDVKD. This CDR3 has 12 residues. The CDR3: CATSGDHNEQFF. CDR3 bases: TGTGCCACCAGTGGAGATCACAATGAGCAGTTCTTC.

This clonotype was counted many times. The chain combines TRBV6-1 with TRBJ2-3; D is undetermined. The CDR3 sequence is 13 residues long. V was trimmed by 7 bases and J by 5 bases, leaving 13 bases between them. CDR1 is MNHNS and CDR2 is SASEGT in the germline V gene. CDR3 DNA sequence: TGTGCCAGCACCCGTCGGCAATTAGATACGCAGTATTTT. Translated: CASTRRQLDTQYF.

This clonotype was picked up many times. This sequence joins TRBV7-2 and TRBJ1-2; D possibly corresponds to TRBD1 (5 bases). CDR3 length: 15 residues. CDR1 SGHTA and CDR2 FQGNSA come from the germline V gene. The ends were cut back, 2 bases at V and 2 bases at J, with 12 bases in the middle. The CDR3 nucleotides read TGTGCCAGCAGCTTAACCAGGGAACCCAACTATGGCTACACCTTC. This translates into CASSLTREPNYGYTF.

CDR3 DNA sequence: TGTGCCAGCAGTTTGCGCGGGGGGGCGAACACCGGGGAGCTGTTTTTT. Amino acid sequence: CASSLRGGANTGELFF. The chain recombines TRBV28 with TRBJ2-2, with TRBD2 matching over 9 bases. The length of the CDR3 is 16 residues. J gave up 0 bases and V 3 bases, and 2 bases lay outside the gene matches. Germline V gene sequence: CDR1 MDHEN, CDR2 SYDVKM.

This clonotype was seen many times. The rearrangement uses TRBV2 and TRBJ2-7, with 10 bases aligning to TRBD1. There are 13 residues in the CDR3. Trimming took 4 bases from V and 3 from J; bases not matched to a gene: 0. Germline assignment: CDR1 SNHLY and CDR2 FYNNEI. CDR3 DNA sequence: TGTGCCAGCAGTGGGGACAGGGGCTACGAGCAGTACTTC. It is translated as CASSGDRGYEQYF. The variable domain in full, completed from reference TRBV2 and TRBJ2-7, reads EPEVTQTPSHQVTQMGQEVILRCVPISNHLYFYWYRQILGQKVEFLVSFYNNEISEKSEIFDDQFSVERPDGSNFTLKIRSTKLEDSAMYFCASSGDRGYEQYFGPGTRLTVT.